Here is one T cell receptor beta chain with its context. Its antigen remains unidentified. The data were taken from a study of follicular helper T cells after annual influenza vaccination. As for the study in general: Days 0, 7 and 28 post-vaccination were the blood draw times. The study, taken as a whole, reports: Each annual vaccination recalled recurring oligoclonal ICOS+CD38+ cTfh clonotypes. Plasmablast frequency change correlated with clonality change in ICOS+CD38+ cTfh.

Clones were sequenced by immunoSEQ multiplex PCR, and TCRdb holds only the in-frame ones, with some missing. Of approximately 6,700 clones detected, approximately 83% appear once; the ten largest clones hold less than 2%. Time point reported: 2015-2016 season, 7 days after influenza vaccination. This CDR3 contains 14 residues. V trimming: 5 bases; J trimming: 0 bases; junction bases outside the gene matches: 3. Looked up from germline, CDR1 is SNHLY and CDR2 is FYNNEI. The rearrangement uses TRBV2 and TRBJ1-1; 7 nucleotides align to TRBD1. The clonotype originates from an adult who received the influenza vaccine. The sequences come from CXCR5+ CD38- circulating T follicular helper cells from blood, collected 7 days after influenza vaccination. Subset specified: circulating Tfh, non-naive CD4+CXCR5+PD-1+ (ICOS+CD38+ or ICOS-CD38-). CDR3 coding DNA: TGTGCCAGCAGTCGACAGGGAATGAACACTGAAGCTTTCTTT. Translation: CASSRQGMNTEAFF.